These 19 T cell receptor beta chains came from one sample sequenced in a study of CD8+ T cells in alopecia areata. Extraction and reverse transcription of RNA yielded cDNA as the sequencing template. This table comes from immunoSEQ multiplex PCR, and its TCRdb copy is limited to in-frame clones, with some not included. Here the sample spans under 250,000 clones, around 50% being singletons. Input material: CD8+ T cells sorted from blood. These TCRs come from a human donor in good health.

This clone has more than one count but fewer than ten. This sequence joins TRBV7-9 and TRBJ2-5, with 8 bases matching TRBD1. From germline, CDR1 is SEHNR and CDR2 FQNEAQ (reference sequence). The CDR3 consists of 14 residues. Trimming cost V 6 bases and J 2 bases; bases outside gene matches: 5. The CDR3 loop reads CASSHQGAQETQYF. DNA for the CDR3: TGTGCCAGCAGTCATCAGGGGGCTCAAGAGACCCAGTACTTC. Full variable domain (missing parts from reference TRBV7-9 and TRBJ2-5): DTGVSQNPRHKITKRGQNVTFRCDPISEHNRLYWYRQTLGQGPEFLTYFQNEAQLEKSRLLSDRFSAERPKGSFSTLEIQRTEQGDSAMYLCASSHQGAQETQYFGPGTRLLVL.

CDR3 in amino acids: CASSGGRVDGYTF. The CDR3 region has the DNA TGTGCCAGCAGTGGAGGGAGGGTAGATGGCTACACCTTC. The chain combines TRBV7-9 with TRBJ1-2; no definite D call. The CDR3 has 13 residues. Looked up from germline, CDR1 is SEHNR and CDR2 is FQNEAQ (reference sequence). V was shortened by 6 bases and J by 6 bases, with 14 bases between the two germline ends.

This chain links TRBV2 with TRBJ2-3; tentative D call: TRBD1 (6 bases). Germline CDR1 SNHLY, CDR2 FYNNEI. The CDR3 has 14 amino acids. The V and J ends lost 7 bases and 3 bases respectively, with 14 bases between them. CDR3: CASKGLGGTDTQYF. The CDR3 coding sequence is TGTGCCAGCAAGGGGCTAGGGGGTACAGATACGCAGTATTTT.

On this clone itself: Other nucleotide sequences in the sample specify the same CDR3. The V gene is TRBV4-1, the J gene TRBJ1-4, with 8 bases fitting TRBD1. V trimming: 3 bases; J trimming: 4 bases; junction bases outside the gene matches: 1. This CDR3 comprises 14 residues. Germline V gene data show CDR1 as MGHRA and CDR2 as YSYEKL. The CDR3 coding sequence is TGCGCCAGCAGCCAGGGGACAGGTAATGAAAAACTGTTTTTT. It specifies CASSQGTGNEKLFF.

CDR3 in amino acids: CSVEEGGKSGTEAFF. The CDR3 DNA follows: TGCAGCGTTGAGGAGGGAGGCAAATCGGGCACTGAAGCTTTCTTT. This chain uses TRBV29-1 with TRBJ1-1; D unresolved. The CDR3 is made up of 15 amino acids. Germline V gene lookup returns CDR1 SQVTM and CDR2 ANQGSEA. V was clipped by 3 bases and J by 4 bases, with 18 bases between them.

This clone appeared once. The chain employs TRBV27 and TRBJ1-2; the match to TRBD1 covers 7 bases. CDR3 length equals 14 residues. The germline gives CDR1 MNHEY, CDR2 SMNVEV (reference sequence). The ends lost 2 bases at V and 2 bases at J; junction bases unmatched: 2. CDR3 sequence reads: CASSLRGPNYGYTF. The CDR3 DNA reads TGTGCCAGCAGTTTAAGGGGGCCGAACTATGGCTACACCTTC.

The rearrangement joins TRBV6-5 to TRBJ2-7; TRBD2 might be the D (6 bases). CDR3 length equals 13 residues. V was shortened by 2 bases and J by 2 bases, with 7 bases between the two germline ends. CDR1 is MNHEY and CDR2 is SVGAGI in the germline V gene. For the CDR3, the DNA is TGTGCCAGCAGTTACGCGGGGACCTACGAGCAGTACTTC. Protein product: CASSYAGTYEQYF.

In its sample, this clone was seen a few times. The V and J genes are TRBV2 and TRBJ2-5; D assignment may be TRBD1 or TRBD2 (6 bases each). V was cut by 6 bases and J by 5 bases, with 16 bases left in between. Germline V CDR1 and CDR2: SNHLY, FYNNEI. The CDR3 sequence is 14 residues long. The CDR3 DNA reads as TGTGCCAGCAGCATACAGGGTGGAGGGGAGACCCAGTACTTC. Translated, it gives CASSIQGGGETQYF. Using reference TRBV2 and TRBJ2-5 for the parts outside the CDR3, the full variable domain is EPEVTQTPSHQVTQMGQEVILRCVPISNHLYFYWYRQILGQKVEFLVSFYNNEISEKSEIFDDQFSVERPDGSNFTLKIRSTKLEDSAMYFCASSIQGGGETQYFGPGTRLLVL.

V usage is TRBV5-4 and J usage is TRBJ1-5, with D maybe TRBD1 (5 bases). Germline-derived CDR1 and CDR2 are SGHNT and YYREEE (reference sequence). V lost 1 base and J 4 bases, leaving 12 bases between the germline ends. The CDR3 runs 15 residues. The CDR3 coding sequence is TGTGCCAGCAGCTTGAACCAGGGAGGGAATCAGCCCCAGCATTTT. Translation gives CASSLNQGGNQPQHF.

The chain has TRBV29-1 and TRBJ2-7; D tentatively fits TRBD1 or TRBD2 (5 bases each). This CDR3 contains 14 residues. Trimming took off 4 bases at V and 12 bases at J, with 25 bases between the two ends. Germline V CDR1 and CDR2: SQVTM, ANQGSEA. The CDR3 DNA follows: TGCAGCGTTGGGGGAAGCGCAGGGACCACCCCCTTGTACTTC. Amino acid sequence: CSVGGSAGTTPLYF.

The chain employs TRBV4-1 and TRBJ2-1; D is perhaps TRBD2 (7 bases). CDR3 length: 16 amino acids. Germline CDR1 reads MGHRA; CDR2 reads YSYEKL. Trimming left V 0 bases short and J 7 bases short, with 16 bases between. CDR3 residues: CASSQDSGGPLNEQFF. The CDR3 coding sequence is TGCGCCAGCAGCCAAGATTCGGGGGGCCCCTTAAATGAGCAGTTCTTC.

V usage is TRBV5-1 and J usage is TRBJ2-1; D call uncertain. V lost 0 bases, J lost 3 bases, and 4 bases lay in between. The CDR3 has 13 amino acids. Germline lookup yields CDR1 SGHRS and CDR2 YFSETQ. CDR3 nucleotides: TGCGCCAGCAGCTTGGACAACTACAATGAGCAGTTCTTC. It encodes CASSLDNYNEQFF.

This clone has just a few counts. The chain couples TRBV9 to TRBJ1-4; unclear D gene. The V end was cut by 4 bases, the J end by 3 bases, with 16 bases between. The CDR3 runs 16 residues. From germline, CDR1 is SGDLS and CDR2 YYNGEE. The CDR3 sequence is CASSPEGGLPNEKLFF. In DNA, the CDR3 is TGTGCCAGCAGCCCCGAAGGTGGTTTACCTAATGAAAAACTGTTTTTT. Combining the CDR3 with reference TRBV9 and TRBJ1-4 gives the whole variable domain DSGVTQTPKHLITATGQRVTLRCSPRSGDLSVYWYQQSLDQGLQFLIQYYNGEERAKGNILERFSAQQFPDLHSELNLSSLELGDSALYFCASSPEGGLPNEKLFFGSGTQLSVL.

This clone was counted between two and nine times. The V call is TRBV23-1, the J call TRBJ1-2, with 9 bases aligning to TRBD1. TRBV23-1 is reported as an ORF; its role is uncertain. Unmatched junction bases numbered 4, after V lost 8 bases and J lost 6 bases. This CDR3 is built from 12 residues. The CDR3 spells CASLTGGDGYTF. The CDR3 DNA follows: TGCGCCAGCCTGACAGGGGGGGATGGCTACACCTTC.

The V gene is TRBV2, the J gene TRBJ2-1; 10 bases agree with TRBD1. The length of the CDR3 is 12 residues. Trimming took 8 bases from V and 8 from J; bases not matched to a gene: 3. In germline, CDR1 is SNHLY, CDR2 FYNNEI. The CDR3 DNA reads TGTGCCAGCGGGGACAGGGGCGATGAGCAGTTCTTC. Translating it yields CASGDRGDEQFF.

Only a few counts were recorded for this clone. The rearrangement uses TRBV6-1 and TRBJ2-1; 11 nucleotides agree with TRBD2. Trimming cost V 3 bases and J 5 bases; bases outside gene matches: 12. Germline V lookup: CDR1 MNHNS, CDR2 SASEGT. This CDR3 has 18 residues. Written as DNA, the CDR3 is TGTGCCAGCAGTGACCCGAAGAAACTAGCGGGGGCCCACAATGAGCAGTTCTTC. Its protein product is CASSDPKKLAGAHNEQFF.

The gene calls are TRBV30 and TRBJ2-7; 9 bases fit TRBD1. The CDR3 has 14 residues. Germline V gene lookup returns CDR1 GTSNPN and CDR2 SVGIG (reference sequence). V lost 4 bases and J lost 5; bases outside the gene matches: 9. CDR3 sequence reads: CAWTPGTGSHEQYF. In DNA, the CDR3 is TGTGCCTGGACCCCTGGGACAGGGTCCCACGAGCAGTACTTC.

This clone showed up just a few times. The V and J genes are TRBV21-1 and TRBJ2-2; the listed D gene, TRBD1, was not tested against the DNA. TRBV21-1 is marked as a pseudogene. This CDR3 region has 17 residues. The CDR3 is CASSVTPGQGVTGELFF. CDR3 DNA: TGTGCCAGCAGCGTTACTCCCGGACAGGGAGTCACCGGGGAGCTGTTTTTT.

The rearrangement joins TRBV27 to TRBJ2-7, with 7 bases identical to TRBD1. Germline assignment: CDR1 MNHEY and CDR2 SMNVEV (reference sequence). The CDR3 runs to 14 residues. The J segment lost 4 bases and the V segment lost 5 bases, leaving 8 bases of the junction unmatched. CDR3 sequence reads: CASSDGTEIYEQYF. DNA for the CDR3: TGTGCCAGCAGTGACGGGACAGAGATTTACGAGCAGTACTTC.